This T cell receptor beta chain was documented in a study of PD-L1 blockade in urothelial cancer. Study-level information: Study patients had been treated with 0 to 3 previous chemotherapy regimens.

Patients in the study were battling locally advanced or metastatic urothelial carcinoma. The protocol was immunoSEQ multiplex PCR, while the TCRdb copy is restricted to in-frame clones and leaves out a portion. The sample yields 80,000 to 130,000 clones, roughly nine tenths seen once. The TCR was taken from a woman of 80 years or more with urothelial cancer. The material sequenced was PBMCs, taken around atezolizumab (anti-PD-L1) treatment.

Here the CDR3 DNA reads TGTGCCAGTCACCTGATGGGGGGACCCAATCAGCCCCAGCATTTT. As protein: CASHLMGGPNQPQHF. This sequence joins TRBV19 and TRBJ1-5, with a possible D match to TRBD1 (5 bases). The length of the CDR3 is 15 residues. Germline CDR1 reads LNHDA; CDR2 reads SQIVND (reference sequence). Trimming removed 8 bases at V and 3 bases at J, with 17 bases between.